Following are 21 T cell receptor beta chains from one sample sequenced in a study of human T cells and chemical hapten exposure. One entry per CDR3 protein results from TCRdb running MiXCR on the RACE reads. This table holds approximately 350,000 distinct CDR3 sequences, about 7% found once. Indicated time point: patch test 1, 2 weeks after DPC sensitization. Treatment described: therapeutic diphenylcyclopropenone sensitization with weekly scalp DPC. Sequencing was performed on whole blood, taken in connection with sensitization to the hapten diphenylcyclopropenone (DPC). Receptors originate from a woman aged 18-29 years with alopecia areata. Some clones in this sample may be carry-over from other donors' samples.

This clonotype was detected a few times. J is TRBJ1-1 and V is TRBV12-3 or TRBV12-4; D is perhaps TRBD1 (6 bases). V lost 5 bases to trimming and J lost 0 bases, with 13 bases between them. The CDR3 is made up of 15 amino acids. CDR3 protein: CASSGTGSLNTEAFF. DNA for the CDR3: TGTGCCAGCAGTGGTACAGGGTCCTTGAACACTGAAGCTTTCTTT.

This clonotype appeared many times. The CDR3 DNA reads TGCAGTGCTAGAGATCTTTTTAAGACGAATAGCAATCAGCCCCAGCATTTT. It specifies CSARDLFKTNSNQPQHF. The chain recombines TRBV20-1 with TRBJ1-5; D gene uncertain. The V end lost 0 bases, the J end lost 0 bases, and 15 bases lay between the germline ends. This CDR3 has 17 amino acids. CDR1 is DFQATT and CDR2 is SNEGSKA in the germline V gene (reference sequence).

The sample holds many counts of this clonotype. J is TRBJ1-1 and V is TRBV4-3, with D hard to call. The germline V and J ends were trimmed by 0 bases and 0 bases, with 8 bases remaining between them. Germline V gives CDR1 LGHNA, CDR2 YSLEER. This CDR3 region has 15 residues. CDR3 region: CASSQDGIMNTEAFF. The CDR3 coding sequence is TGCGCCAGCAGCCAAGATGGGATCATGAACACTGAAGCTTTCTTT.

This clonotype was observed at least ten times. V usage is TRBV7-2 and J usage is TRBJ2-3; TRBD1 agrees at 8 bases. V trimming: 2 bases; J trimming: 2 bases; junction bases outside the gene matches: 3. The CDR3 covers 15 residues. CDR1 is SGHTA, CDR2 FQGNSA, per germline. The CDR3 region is CASSLQGAITDTQYF. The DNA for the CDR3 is TGTGCCAGCAGCTTACAGGGGGCGATCACAGATACGCAGTATTTT.

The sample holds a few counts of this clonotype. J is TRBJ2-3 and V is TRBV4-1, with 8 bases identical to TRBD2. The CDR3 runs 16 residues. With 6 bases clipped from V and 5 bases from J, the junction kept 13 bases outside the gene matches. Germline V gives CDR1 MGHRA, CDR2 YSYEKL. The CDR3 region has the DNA TGCGCCAGCAGAGCCGGGGTCGGGGGGGCAGGAGATACGCAGTATTTT. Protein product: CASRAGVGGAGDTQYF.

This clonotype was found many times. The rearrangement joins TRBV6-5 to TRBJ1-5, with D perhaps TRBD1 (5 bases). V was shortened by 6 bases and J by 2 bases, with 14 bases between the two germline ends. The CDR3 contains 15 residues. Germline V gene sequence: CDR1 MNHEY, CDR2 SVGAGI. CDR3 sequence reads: CASSPMGGGNQPQHF. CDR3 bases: TGTGCCAGCAGCCCCATGGGAGGGGGCAATCAGCCCCAGCATTTT.

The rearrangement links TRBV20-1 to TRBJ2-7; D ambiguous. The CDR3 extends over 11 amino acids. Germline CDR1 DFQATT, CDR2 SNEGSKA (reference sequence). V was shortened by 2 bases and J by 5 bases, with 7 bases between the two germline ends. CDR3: CSARRSHEQYF. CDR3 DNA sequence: TGCAGTGCTAGAAGAAGCCACGAGCAGTACTTC.

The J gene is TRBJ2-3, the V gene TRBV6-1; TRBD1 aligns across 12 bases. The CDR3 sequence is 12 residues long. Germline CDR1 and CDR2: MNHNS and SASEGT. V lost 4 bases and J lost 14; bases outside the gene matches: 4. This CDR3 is CASSGGDRGRYF. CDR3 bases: TGTGCCAGCAGTGGCGGGGACAGGGGGCGGTATTTT.

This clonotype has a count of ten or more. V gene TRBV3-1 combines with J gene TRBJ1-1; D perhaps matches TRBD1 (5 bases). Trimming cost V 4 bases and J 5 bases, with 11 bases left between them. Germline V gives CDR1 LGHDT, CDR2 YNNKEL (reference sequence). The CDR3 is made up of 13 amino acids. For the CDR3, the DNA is TGTGCCAGCAGCCCGGACGGGGGTACTGAAGCTTTCTTT. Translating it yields CASSPDGGTEAFF.

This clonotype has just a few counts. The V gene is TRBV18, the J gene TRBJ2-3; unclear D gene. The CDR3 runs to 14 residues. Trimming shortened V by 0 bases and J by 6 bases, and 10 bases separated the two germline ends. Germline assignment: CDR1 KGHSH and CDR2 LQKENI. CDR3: CASSPPSSSDTQYF. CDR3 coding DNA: TGTGCCAGCTCACCACCTAGTAGTTCTGATACGCAGTATTTT.

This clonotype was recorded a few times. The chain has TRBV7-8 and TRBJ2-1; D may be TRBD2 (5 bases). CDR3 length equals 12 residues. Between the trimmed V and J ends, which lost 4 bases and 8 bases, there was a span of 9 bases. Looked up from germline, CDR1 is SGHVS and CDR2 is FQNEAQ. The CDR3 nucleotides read TGTGCCAGCAGCTACCTAGCCGATGAGCAGTTCTTC. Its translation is CASSYLADEQFF.

CDR3 sequence reads: CASSLAARDSWGTEAFF. DNA for the CDR3: TGTGCCAGCAGCTTGGCCGCCCGGGACTCCTGGGGCACTGAAGCTTTCTTT. The chain is built from TRBV5-6 and TRBJ1-1; D is possibly TRBD1 (5 bases). The CDR3 is made up of 17 amino acids. Deletions cut 0 bases from V and 4 bases from J, with 19 bases between. CDR1 and CDR2 (germline): SGHDT, YYEEEE.

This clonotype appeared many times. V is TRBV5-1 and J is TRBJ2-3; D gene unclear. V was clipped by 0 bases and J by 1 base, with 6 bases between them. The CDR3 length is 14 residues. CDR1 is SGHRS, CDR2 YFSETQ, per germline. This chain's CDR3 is CASSLGVRTDTQYF. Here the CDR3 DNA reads TGCGCCAGCAGCTTGGGGGTACGCACAGATACGCAGTATTTT. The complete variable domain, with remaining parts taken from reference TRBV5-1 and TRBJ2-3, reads KAGVTQTPRYLIKTRGQQVTLSCSPISGHRSVSWYQQTPGQGLQFLFEYFSETQRNKGNFPGRFSGRQFSNSRSEMNVSTLELGDSALYLCASSLGVRTDTQYFGPGTRLTVL.

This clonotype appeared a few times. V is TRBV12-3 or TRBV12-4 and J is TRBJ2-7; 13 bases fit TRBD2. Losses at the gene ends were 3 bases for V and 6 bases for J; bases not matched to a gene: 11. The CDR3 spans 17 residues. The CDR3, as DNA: TGTGCCAGCAGTTTGGTTAGGAAGGGACTAGCGGGGATCGAGCAGTACTTC. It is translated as CASSLVRKGLAGIEQYF.

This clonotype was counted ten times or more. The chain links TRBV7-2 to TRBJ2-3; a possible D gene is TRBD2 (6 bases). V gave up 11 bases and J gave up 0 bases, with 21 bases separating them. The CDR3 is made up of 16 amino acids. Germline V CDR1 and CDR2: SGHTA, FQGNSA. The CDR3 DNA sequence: TGTGCCTCCTGCGTCGCGGGGTCGACTAGCACAGATACGCAGTATTTT. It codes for CASCVAGSTSTDTQYF.

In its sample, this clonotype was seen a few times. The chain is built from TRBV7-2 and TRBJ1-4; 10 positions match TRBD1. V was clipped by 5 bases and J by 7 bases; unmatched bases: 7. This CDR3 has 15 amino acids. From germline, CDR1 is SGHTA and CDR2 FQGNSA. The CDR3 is CASSAYGTGAEKLFF. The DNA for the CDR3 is TGTGCCAGCAGCGCGTACGGGACAGGGGCTGAAAAACTGTTTTTT. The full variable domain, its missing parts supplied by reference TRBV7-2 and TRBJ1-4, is GAGVSQSPSNKVTEKGKDVELRCDPISGHTALYWYRQSLGQGLEFLIYFQGNSAPDKSGLPSDRFSAERTGGSVSTLTIQRTQQEDSAVYLCASSAYGTGAEKLFFGSGTQLSVL.

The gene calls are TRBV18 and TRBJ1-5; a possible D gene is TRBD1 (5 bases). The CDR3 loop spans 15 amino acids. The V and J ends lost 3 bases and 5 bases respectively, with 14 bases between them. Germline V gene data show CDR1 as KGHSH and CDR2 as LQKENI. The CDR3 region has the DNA TGTGCCAGCTCACCGATCCGGGACCGTTATCAGCCCCAGCATTTT. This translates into CASSPIRDRYQPQHF. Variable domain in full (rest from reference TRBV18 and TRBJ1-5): NAGVMQNPRHLVRRRGQEARLRCSPMKGHSHVYWYRQLPEEGLKFMVYLQKENIIDESGMPKERFSAEFPKEGPSILRIQQVVRGDSAAYFCASSPIRDRYQPQHFGDGTRLSIL.

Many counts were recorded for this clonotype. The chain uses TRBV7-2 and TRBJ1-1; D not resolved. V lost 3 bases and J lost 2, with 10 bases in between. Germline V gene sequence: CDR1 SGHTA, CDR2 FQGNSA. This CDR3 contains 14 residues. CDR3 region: CASSFMATNTEAFF. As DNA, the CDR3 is TGTGCCAGCAGCTTCATGGCCACTAACACTGAAGCTTTCTTT. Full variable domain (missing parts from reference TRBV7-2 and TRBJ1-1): GAGVSQSPSNKVTEKGKDVELRCDPISGHTALYWYRQSLGQGLEFLIYFQGNSAPDKSGLPSDRFSAERTGGSVSTLTIQRTQQEDSAVYLCASSFMATNTEAFFGQGTRLTVV.

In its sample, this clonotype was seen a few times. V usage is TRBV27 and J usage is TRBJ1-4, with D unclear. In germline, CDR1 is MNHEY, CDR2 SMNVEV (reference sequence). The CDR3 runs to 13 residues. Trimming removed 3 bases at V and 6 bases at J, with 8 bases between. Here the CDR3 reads CASSFQSDEKLFF. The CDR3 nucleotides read TGTGCCAGCAGTTTTCAGTCGGATGAAAAACTGTTTTTT.

The CDR3 DNA reads TGTGCCATCGGGGGTAGCACAGATACGCAGTATTTT. Its protein product is CAIGGSTDTQYF. The V call is TRBV10-3, the J call TRBJ2-3, with D perhaps given as TRBD1 or TRBD2 (5 bases each). The CDR3 covers 12 residues. Germline lookup yields CDR1 ENHRY and CDR2 SYGVKD. With 8 bases removed from V and 0 bases from J, the gap between germline ends came to 6 bases.

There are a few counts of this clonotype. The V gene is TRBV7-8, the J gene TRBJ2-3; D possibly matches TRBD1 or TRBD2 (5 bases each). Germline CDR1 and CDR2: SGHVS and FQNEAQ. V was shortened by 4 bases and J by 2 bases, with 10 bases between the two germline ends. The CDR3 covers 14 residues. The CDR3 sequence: CASSSGTITDTQYF. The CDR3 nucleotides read TGTGCCAGCAGCTCGGGGACCATCACAGATACGCAGTATTTT.